This T cell receptor (beta chain) came from a study of cytomegalovirus exposure and HLA in healthy donors. Primers: 60 Vbeta forward and 13 Jbeta reverse. Only in-frame clones appear in the TCRdb table, and some are missing; sequencing was by immunoSEQ multiplex PCR. The sample lists 100,000 to 150,000 clones; around 86% were seen once. CDR3 size: 12 residues. The V end was cut by 6 bases, the J end by 0 bases, with 6 bases between. Germline CDR1 and CDR2: MNHEY and SMNVEV (reference sequence). Sequenced: PBMCs. This receptor was taken from a woman aged 50 to 60 in good health and CMV-seropositive. V and J are TRBV27 and TRBJ2-7, with D unresolved. The CDR3: CASSPVSYEQYF. The CDR3 DNA reads as TGTGCCAGCAGCCCCGTCTCCTACGAGCAGTACTTC.